This T cell receptor beta chain is drawn from a study of shared clonotypes between healthy human individuals (TCRdb year 2020). As for the study more broadly: A couple of women and a few men aged 18 to 49 years were included in the cohort. Leukapheresis yielded between about 0.9 and 8.9 billion PBMCs per donor. To increase sequencing depth and limit assay-specific biases, different laboratories used diverse techniques to prepare libraries and sequence TCR repertoires. For each donor, CD4 naive and CD4 memory were each given three plates, CD8 naive was given two plates, and CD8 memory was given one plate. Blood TCR repertoires of four to six healthy adults were deeply sequenced to estimate repertoire size and the extent of clonotype sharing between individuals. What the research found in general, with its limitations: Naive subsets generally had larger estimated clonotype richness than memory subsets did. The genetic and exposure-history diversity represented was limited by the small number of donors. Across a handful of donors, about 5% of naive CD4, over 3% of naive CD8, 2.3% of memory CD4, and 0.4% of memory CD8 clonotypes were shared. Compared with non-shared clonotypes, clonotypes shared by all four sorted-subset donors had higher generation probabilities. Based on pairwise subsampling, the degree of clonotype sharing among donors was expected to be affected by sequencing depth. Rarefaction of sorted-subset datasets indicated incomplete sequencing despite the large sequencing depth. Sampling was restricted to blood, and TCR repertoires in tissue are likely to differ from TCR repertoires in blood.

Donors were healthy HIV-negative adults with no recently reported acute infections or vaccinations. Only Caucasian adults living in Nashville, Tennessee, USA were represented among the donors. CD4+ T cells were enriched through magnetic negative selection, after which naive cells were positively selected on CD45RA and the remaining negative fraction served as the memory subset. Blood was obtained by leukapheresis, after which PBMCs were separated by Ficoll-Histopaque density gradient centrifugation and cryopreserved in liquid nitrogen vapor phase. Analytical flow cytometry was used to check the purity and quantity of each magnetically sorted T cell population. Genomic DNA was isolated from every sorted fraction and measured by UV absorbance on a Nanodrop 2000c. This clone turned up a few times. It lacks a known antigen. No much larger clone exists at a distance of one base, and base qualities are not known.

Using the deep immunoSEQ assay, multiplex PCR amplified TCR CDR3 regions from genomic DNA. Extracted genomic DNA from each cell subset was distributed evenly across all wells of several immunoSEQ 96-well plates, and each plate was treated as a replicate. For sorted subsets, each replicate PCR was loaded with 200 ng genomic DNA, equivalent to roughly 30,000 T cell genomes. The purified libraries were quantified using a Qubit 3.0 fluorometer, sized with a Bioanalyzer 2100, and then quantified again using the KAPA Library Quantification kit. Every immunoSEQ 96-well plate was sequenced on a separate single-read 150-cycle Illumina NextSeq 550 flow cell. The published analysis was carried out like this. Because only junctional sequences without quality scores were contained in the immunoSEQ output, filtering matching that applied to full-length reads could not be performed. Sequences were annotated with PyIR, a Python wrapper for IgBLAST v1.9, using IMGT germline references to assign V/J genes and CDR3. Reads with weak V/J assignments (E-value above 1e-6), missing CDR3, stop codons, out-of-frame junctions, or ambiguous translated residues were removed. A V3J clonotype was defined by an identical inferred V gene, J gene, and CDR3 amino acid sequence. Percentage overlap between repertoires was calculated by dividing the number of shared unique clonotypes by the size of the smaller repertoire. Repertoire richness was assessed with RTK rarefaction, the Chao1 estimator, and Recon v2.1 estimates of unobserved clonotypes. Generation probabilities for all TCRbeta clonotypes obtained by the gDNA method from several donors were computed using OLGA. As stored in TCRdb, this immuneACCESS dataset retains in-frame rearrangements with V and J assigned. A fraction of the clones does not appear; measured against another copy, unresolved V genes explain less than half of the discrepancy, and the remainder lacks a known reason. That table furnishes V, J and clone size, whereas the DNA furnished D and trimming. This sample has about 730,000 clones in its table, and approximately 77% of those were observed once. In total, the top ten clones hold more than 1.5% of the sample.

The germline V gene (reference sequence) provides CDR1 LNHNV and CDR2 YYDKDF. Here V drops 5 bases and J drops 0 bases, and the junction holds 10 bases not matched to any gene. The CDR3 numbers 18 residues from cysteine through phenylalanine. Kept here is only the CDR3 DNA, which spans 54 bases and is read in frame from base 1. The chain couples TRBV15 to TRBJ2-6; TRBD1 lines up with 7 middle nucleotides. This TCR was recovered from a woman in her twenties or thirties in good health. Sequencing used memory CD4+ T cells sorted from blood. This specimen's cell subset or site label, per the study, means: CD45RA-negative fraction. The CDR3 region reads CATSSHSQGSSGANVLTF. The nucleotides read TGTGCCACCAGCTCCCACTCACAGGGGAGCTCTGGGGCCAACGTCCTGACTTTC.